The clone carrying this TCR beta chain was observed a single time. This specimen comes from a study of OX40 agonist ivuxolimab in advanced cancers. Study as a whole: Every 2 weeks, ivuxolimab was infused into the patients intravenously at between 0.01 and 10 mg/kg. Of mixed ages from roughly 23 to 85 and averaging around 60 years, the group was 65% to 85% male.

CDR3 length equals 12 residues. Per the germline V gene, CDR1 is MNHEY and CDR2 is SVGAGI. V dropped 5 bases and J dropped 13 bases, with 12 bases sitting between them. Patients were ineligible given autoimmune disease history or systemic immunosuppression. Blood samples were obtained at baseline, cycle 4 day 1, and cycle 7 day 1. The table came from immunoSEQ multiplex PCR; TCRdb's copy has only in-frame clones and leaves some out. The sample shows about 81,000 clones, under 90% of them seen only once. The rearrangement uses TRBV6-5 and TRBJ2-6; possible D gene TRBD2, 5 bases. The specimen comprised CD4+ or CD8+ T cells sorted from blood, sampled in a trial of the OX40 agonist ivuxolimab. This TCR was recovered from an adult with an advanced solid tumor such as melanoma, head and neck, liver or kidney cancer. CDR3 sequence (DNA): TGTGCCAGCAGTCCAAGTCGCGGGGTCCTGACTTTC. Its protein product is CASSPSRGVLTF.